The following is a T cell receptor beta chain sequence with its context. This specimen belongs to a study of PD-L1 blockade in urothelial cancer. The wider study: Typically, measured as a median, blood samples had 150,000 or so T cells.

Assay: immunoSEQ multiplex PCR; the TCRdb copy retains only in-frame clones and omits some. The repertoire holds about 45,000 clones, with more than 70% as singletons. The CDR3 loop spans 13 amino acids. The germline CDR1 and CDR2 sequences are ENHRY and SYGVKD. V was clipped by 6 bases and J by 5 bases; unmatched bases: 4. Time point in this sample: pretreatment peripheral blood. This rearrangement joins TRBV10-3 to TRBJ2-1, with 7 positions matching TRBD1. Sequenced material: PBMCs, taken around atezolizumab (anti-PD-L1) treatment. The receptor was derived from a donor aged 40 or over with urothelial cancer. The CDR3 DNA follows: TGTGCCATCAGCAGGGGGTCAGACAATGAGCAGTTCTTC. It codes for CAISRGSDNEQFF.